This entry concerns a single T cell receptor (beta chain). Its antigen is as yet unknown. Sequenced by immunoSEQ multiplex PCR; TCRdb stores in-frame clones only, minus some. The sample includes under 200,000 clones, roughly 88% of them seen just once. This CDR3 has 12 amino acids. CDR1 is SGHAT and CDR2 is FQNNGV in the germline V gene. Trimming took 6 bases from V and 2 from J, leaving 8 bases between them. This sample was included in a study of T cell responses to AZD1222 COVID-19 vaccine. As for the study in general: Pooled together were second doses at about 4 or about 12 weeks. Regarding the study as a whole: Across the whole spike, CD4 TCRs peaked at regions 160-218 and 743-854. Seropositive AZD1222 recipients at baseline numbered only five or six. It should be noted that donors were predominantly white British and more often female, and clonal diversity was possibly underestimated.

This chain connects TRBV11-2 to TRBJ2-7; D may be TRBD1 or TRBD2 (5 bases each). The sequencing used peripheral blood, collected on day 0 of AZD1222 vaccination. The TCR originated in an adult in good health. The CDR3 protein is CASRSGPYEQYF. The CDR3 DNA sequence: TGTGCCAGCAGATCGGGGCCCTACGAGCAGTACTTC.